This TCR beta chain was retrieved from a study of tumor-infiltrating lymphocytes in primary liver carcinoma. Study at large: These patients were men and women whose ages were 30 to 69 years.

Both blood RNA, taken from unsorted whole blood, and germline DNA were extracted. This CDR3 has 12 residues. The germline V gene has CDR1 MDHEN and CDR2 SYDVKM. The V gene lost 2 bases and the J gene lost 6 bases, with 8 bases spanning the gap. A constant-region primer served to make TCR beta cDNA from about 500 ng total RNA. Slightly modified ARM-PCR, run as three nested multiplex PCR rounds, produced the TCR beta libraries. The first two PCR rounds used TRBV1-TRBV30 primers with a Cbeta primer, 10 cycles each. TCRdb re-derived calls from the multiplex PCR reads in MiXCR, one entry per CDR3 protein. The repertoire has about 310,000 distinct CDR3 sequences, approximately 60% of them found once; the top ten carry roughly 9%.

This clonotype was sampled from a middle-aged man with primary liver carcinoma and hepatitis B virus infection. The material sequenced was peripheral blood. The chain couples TRBV28 to TRBJ2-7; D not certain. The CDR3 DNA is TGTGCCAGCAGTTTACTTCCGGGCGAGCAGTACTTC. Protein sequence: CASSLLPGEQYF.